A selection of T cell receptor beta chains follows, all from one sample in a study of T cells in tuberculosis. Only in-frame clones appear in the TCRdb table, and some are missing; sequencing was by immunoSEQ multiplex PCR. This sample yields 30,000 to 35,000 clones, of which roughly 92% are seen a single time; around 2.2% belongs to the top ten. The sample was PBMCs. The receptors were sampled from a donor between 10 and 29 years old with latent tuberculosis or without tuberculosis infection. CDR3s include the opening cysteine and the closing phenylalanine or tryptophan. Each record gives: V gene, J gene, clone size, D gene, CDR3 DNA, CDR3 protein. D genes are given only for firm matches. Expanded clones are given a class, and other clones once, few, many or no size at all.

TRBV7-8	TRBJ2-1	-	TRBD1	TGTGCCAGCAGCTTTGACAGGGGGCTTGAGTTCTTC	CASSFDRGLEFF
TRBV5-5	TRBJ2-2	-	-	TGTGCCAGCAGCTTGGCTCCGCTCCGGATCAGCGGCGCCGGGGAGCTGTTTTTT	CASSLAPLRISGAGELFF
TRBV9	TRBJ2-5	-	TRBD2	TGTGCCAGCAGCGTAGCCCCCGGGACTAGCGGGGAAGAGACCCAGTACTTC	CASSVAPGTSGEETQYF
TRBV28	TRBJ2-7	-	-	TGTGCCAGCAGTTACAGGGCGGACGAGCAGTACTTC	CASSYRADEQYF
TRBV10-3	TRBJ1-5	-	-	TGTGCCATCAGTGAGTCGGCCCTACGGGGGAATCAGCCCCAGCATTTT	CAISESALRGNQPQHF
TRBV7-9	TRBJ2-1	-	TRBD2	TGTGCCAGCAGGTGGAGCTATGGGACTAGAGGCGTCGGTGAGCAGTTCTTC	CASRWSYGTRGVGEQFF
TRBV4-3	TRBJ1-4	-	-	TGCGCCAGCAGCCAAGATCGCAGGGTTTACGAAAAACTGTTTTTT	CASSQDRRVYEKLFF
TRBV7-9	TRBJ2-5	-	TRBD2	TGTGCCAGCAGCTTAGCTAGCGGGAGGAAAGAGACCCAGTACTTC	CASSLASGRKETQYF
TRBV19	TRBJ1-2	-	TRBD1	TGTGCCAGTAGTAAGGCAGGGGGGAGCCTTTACTATGGCTACACCTTC	CASSKAGGSLYYGYTF
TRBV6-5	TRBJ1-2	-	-	TGTGCCAGCAGTTACTCTCAGGGTATTAACTATGGCTACACCTTC	CASSYSQGINYGYTF
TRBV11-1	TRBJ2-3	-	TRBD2	TGTGCCAGCAGTCCCTTGCGGGAGATCTCAGATACGCAGTATTTT	CASSPLREISDTQYF
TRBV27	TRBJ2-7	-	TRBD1	TGTGCCAGCAGTGGCCAGGGACAGGGGCTCGACGAGCAGTACTTC	CASSGQGQGLDEQYF
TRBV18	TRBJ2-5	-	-	TGTGCCAGTTCACCACTCACAGTAATATCCCAAGAGACCCAGTACTTC	CASSPLTVISQETQYF
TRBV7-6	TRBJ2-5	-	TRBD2	TGTGCCAGCAGCTTAAGAGGGTCTAGCGGGGGATACGGGACCCAGTACTTC	CASSLRGSSGGYGTQYF
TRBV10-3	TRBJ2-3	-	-	TGTGCCATCAGGCGACTCCCCACAGATACGCAGTATTTT	CAIRRLPTDTQYF
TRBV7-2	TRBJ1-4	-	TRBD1	TGTGCCAGCAGCCTTCGCCGGATTTTGGACAGGGAGACTAATGAAAAACTGTTTTTT	CASSLRRILDRETNEKLFF
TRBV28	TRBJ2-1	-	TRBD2	TGTGCCAGCAGCCTAGGTGGACTAGCGTCCAATGAGCAGTTCTTC	CASSLGGLASNEQFF
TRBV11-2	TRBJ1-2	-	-	TGTGCCAGCAGCTATACGCTACAGGACTATGGCTACACCTTC	CASSYTLQDYGYTF
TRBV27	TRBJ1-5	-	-	TGTGCCAGCAGGACAGGCGGGGGTCAGCCCCAGCATTTT	CASRTGGGQPQHF
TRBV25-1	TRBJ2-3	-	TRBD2	TGTGCCAGCAGTGAATTAGGACTAGCGGGGTCGGATACGCAGTATTTT	CASSELGLAGSDTQYF
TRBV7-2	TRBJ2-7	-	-	TGTGCCAGCAGCTTAAAGCGGAAAGATTACGAGCAGTACTTC	CASSLKRKDYEQYF
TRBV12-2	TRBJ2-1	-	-	TGTGCAAGTCGCTTCATCCCTCAACAGTACTCCTACAATGAGCAGTTCTTC	CASRFIPQQYSYNEQFF
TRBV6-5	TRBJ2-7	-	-	TGTGCCAGCAGTTACCAAACGGACAGCTACTACGAGCAGTACTTC	CASSYQTDSYYEQYF
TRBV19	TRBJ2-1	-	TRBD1	TGTGCCACGTCCCAAGGGAGACAGGGGCCATACAATGAGCAGTTCTTC	CATSQGRQGPYNEQFF
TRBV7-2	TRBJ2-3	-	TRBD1	TGTGCCAGCAGCTTAGCTACAGGGGCGTTCACTAGCACAGATACGCAGTATTTT	CASSLATGAFTSTDTQYF
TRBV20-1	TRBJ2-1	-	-	TGCAGTGCTCAGGGTAATGAGCAGTTCTTC	CSAQGNEQFF
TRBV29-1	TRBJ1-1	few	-	TGCAGCGTTGAAGTCGGGGGGGGCGGCACTGAAGCTTTCTTT	CSVEVGGGGTEAFF
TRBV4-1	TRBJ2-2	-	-	TGCGCCAGCAGCCGCCAGGCAGGGAACACCGGGGAGCTGTTTTTT	CASSRQAGNTGELFF